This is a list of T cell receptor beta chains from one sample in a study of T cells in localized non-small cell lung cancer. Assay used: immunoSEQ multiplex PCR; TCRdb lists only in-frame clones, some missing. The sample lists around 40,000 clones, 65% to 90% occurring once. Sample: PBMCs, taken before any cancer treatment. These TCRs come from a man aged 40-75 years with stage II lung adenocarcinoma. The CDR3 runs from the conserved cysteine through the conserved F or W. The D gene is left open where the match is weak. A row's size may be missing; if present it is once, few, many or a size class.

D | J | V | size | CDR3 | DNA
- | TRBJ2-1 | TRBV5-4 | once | CASSLAGGVTYNEQFF | TGTGCCAGCAGCCTAGCAGGGGGGGTGACCTACAATGAGCAGTTCTTC
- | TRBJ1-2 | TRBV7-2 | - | CASSSTGSHGYTF | TGTGCCAGCAGCTCCACAGGGTCCCATGGCTACACCTTC
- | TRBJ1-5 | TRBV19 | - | CASRRGNQPQHF | TGTGCCTCGCGGCGGGGCAATCAGCCCCAGCATTTT
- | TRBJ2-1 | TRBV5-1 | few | CASSLSGPHNEQFF | TGCGCCAGCAGCCTGTCTGGGCCCCACAATGAGCAGTTCTTC
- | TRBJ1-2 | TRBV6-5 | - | CASSDLRGDGYTF | TGTGCCAGCAGTGACCTCAGGGGAGATGGCTACACCTTC
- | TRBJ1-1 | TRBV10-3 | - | CAISEPLLKAFF | TGTGCCATCAGTGAGCCGCTCTTAAAAGCTTTCTTT
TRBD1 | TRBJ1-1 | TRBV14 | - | CASSFWTGNTEAFF | TGTGCCAGCAGCTTCTGGACAGGGAACACTGAAGCTTTCTTT
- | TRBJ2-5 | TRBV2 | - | CASRQIQETQYF | TGTGCCAGCAGACAGATTCAAGAGACCCAGTACTTC
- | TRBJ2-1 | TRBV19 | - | CASSIVAGSYNEQFF | TGTGCCAGTAGTATAGTTGCGGGCAGCTACAATGAGCAGTTCTTC
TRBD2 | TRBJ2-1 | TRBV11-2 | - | CASKQSAGALGEQFF | TGTGCCAGCAAGCAATCAGCGGGGGCATTAGGGGAGCAGTTCTTC
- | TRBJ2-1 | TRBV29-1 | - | CSVEDRVGVEQFF | TGCAGCGTTGAAGACCGGGTAGGGGTTGAGCAGTTCTTC
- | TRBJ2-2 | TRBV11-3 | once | CASSPFLGPHTGELFF | TGTGCCAGCAGCCCTTTTTTAGGACCCCACACCGGGGAGCTGTTTTTT
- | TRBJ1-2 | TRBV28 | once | CASSLPRGHGYTF | TGTGCCAGCAGTCTACCTAGGGGACATGGCTACACCTTC
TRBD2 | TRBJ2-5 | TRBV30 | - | CAWRLAGNIETQYF | TGTGCCTGGAGACTAGCGGGAAACATAGAGACCCAGTACTTC